A single T cell receptor beta chain is shown here with its context. This record comes from a study of T-cell reconstitution after alpha-beta-depleted transplantation in children. Library preparation (for TCRbeta) was performed with unique molecular identifiers. Via MiXCR, TCRdb re-called the PCR reads, giving one row per CDR3 protein. The data hold some 220,000 distinct CDR3 sequences, with 8.5% to 10% observed a single time. Trimming stripped 2 bases from V and 6 bases from J, with 13 bases between. CDR1 and CDR2 from the germline V gene are SGHTA and FQGNSA. The CDR3 consists of 14 residues. The clonotype was recovered from a human donor who donated a stem cell graft to a child with acute lymphoblastic leukemia. The source material was PBMCs from the stem cell graft donor, sampled from the stem cell graft. The rearrangement uses TRBV7-2 and TRBJ1-1; no clear D. In DNA form, the CDR3 reads TGTGCCAGCAGCTTATCGGTTTTCTGGGCTGAAGCTTTCTTT. As protein: CASSLSVFWAEAFF.